Listed below are T cell receptor beta chains from one sample, sequenced in a study of T cell responses to AZD1222 COVID-19 vaccine. Some clones are missing from TCRdb's copy, which holds only in-frame ones; the method was immunoSEQ multiplex PCR. Found here are about 170,000 clones, just over 90% of them singletons; the top ten hold approximately 4%. The source material was peripheral blood, sampled on day 0 of AZD1222 vaccination. The receptor set was obtained from an adult in good health. Both conserved end residues are trimmed from each CDR3.

CDR3aa,v_gene,j_gene
ASRTGGQGGYGYT,TRBV5-1,TRBJ1-2
ASSLRTEAF,TRBV6-5,TRBJ1-1
ASSSTPQVPGGYT,TRBV27,TRBJ1-2
AYGFFGELF,TRBV30,TRBJ2-2
ASVEGNTEAF,TRBV19,TRBJ1-1
ASSFTGTSVL,TRBV27,TRBJ2-3
ASSVNTEAF,TRBV18,TRBJ1-1
ASSVVSGELF,TRBV9,TRBJ2-2
ASSSRDRQRETQY,TRBV11-2,TRBJ2-5
ASSPIGGGLVGVAEAF,TRBV2,TRBJ1-1
ADFTGTSGGSSYNEQF,TRBV10-1,TRBJ2-1
ASSETGSLGAF,TRBV25-1,TRBJ1-1
AWSPGTRQKLF,TRBV30,TRBJ1-4
ASSGYRDRASYEQY,TRBV19,TRBJ2-7
ASSRTDTSEAF,TRBV3-1/TRBV3-2,TRBJ1-1
ASSRTSGRAPDTGELF,TRBV6-6,TRBJ2-2
ASSPQGDEQF,TRBV12-3/TRBV12-4,TRBJ2-1
ASSESDSNQPQH,TRBV10-2,TRBJ1-5
ASAKQGSGNQPQH,TRBV19,TRBJ1-5
ASSGGRFVNYGYT,TRBV28,TRBJ1-2
ASSRKGSSNQPQH,TRBV19,TRBJ1-5
ASSYVGGGAFTQF,TRBV6-2/TRBV6-3,TRBJ2-1
ASSQDSLAVSYEQY,TRBV4-2,TRBJ2-7
SASNGRGDDADTQY,TRBV20-1,TRBJ2-3
AWSDTGSNQPQH,TRBV30,TRBJ1-5
ASSFLTGTEAF,TRBV5-8,TRBJ1-1
AWSTGYTEAF,TRBV30,TRBJ1-1
ASRSLMSAEAF,TRBV6-5,TRBJ1-1
ASDLSPWVEGEAF,TRBV11-2,TRBJ1-1
ASSSYLSGVLGEQY,TRBV18,TRBJ2-7
ASSLQGGTNEKLF,TRBV2,TRBJ1-4
ASKAGALFYEQY,TRBV6-5,TRBJ2-7
ASSIARGNTEAF,TRBV19,TRBJ1-1
ASRITGISSYEQY,TRBV6-5,TRBJ2-7
ASSLKGPSGYT,TRBV27,TRBJ1-2
ASRRTNEKLF,TRBV12-3/TRBV12-4,TRBJ1-4
ASSFVLAGDNEQF,TRBV5-4,TRBJ2-1
ASSLNKGELF,TRBV11-3,TRBJ1-4
ASRGTGVVGELF,TRBV5-1,TRBJ2-2
AVMKYGPSCEAF,TRBV5-1,TRBJ1-1
ASSPVQGTGNTIY,TRBV18,TRBJ1-3
ASSILAGHAGELF,TRBV19,TRBJ2-2
ASSQDTGEPHAPGYT,TRBV4-1,TRBJ1-2
ASSGREWGPRH,TRBV19,TRBJ1-1
ASSRLAKETQY,TRBV2,TRBJ2-5
ASSSNGGGTDTQY,TRBV5-1,TRBJ2-3
ASSDTSAGELF,TRBV7-6,TRBJ2-2
ASSSPGTGIEAF,TRBV18,TRBJ1-1
ATNTRQRNTEAF,TRBV10-3,TRBJ1-1
ASSLGGNGDT,TRBV5-1,TRBJ1-2
ATLGGEGHEQY,TRBV10-3,TRBJ2-7
ASSQLAGSTDTQY,TRBV6-5,TRBJ2-3
ASSFRTGNEQF,TRBV7-6,TRBJ2-1
ASSMGRAMGTEAF,TRBV19,TRBJ1-1
ASSLGGIPNEQF,TRBV5-6,TRBJ2-1
AISHPGTYEQY,TRBV10-3,TRBJ2-7
ASGQGINTEAF,TRBV19,TRBJ1-1